The clone carrying this T cell receptor (beta chain) was recorded once. The source of the sample is a study of control samples from healthy donors and cancer patients. The CDR3 length is 14 residues. Germline V gene lookup returns CDR1 LNHDA and CDR2 SQIVND (reference sequence). The V end lost 5 bases, the J end lost 0 bases, and 8 bases lay between the germline ends. Assay: immunoSEQ multiplex PCR; the TCRdb copy retains only in-frame clones and omits some. Of approximately 49,000 clones listed, about 86% are singletons. The receptor was isolated from a woman aged 45-65 years with lung cancer. Sequenced material: PBMCs. This chain links TRBV19 with TRBJ1-3; no firm D call. The DNA for the CDR3 is TGTGCCAGTAGTTACAGTAACTCTGGAAACACCATATATTTT. Protein product: CASSYSNSGNTIYF. Together with reference TRBV19 and TRBJ1-3, the CDR3 gives the full variable domain: DGGITQSPKYLFRKEGQNVTLSCEQNLNHDAMYWYRQDPGQGLRLIYYSQIVNDFQKGDIAEGYSVSREKKESFPLTVTSAQKNPTAFYLCASSYSNSGNTIYFGEGSWLTVV.